This TCR beta chain derives from a study of beta chain features in type 1 diabetes listed by TCRdb under 2018. With regard to the full study: Mean age, gender distribution, total cell number and subset yield were not different between patients and healthy donors. A total of over 95,000,000 sorted cells were examined across all samples, and RNA yield correlated strongly with the number of cells per subset. In the study, recently diagnosed type 1 diabetes patients and matched healthy donors were compared on the TCRB repertoires of their sorted circulating CD4+ T cell subsets. Naive and central memory subsets were obtained from all 30 or so donors, but regulatory and stem cell-like memory subsets were isolated from only 8 patients and roughly eight healthy donors. Study-level results and caveats: HLA sub-analyses involved small numbers of individuals, so any influence of HLA type on TCRB rearrangement remained unresolved. A moderate but significant shortening of TCRB CDR3 length was observed in type 1 diabetes patients in all four CD4+ subsets. Fewer insertions and more nucleotide deletions at VDJ recombination sites were observed in patients with type 1 diabetes, implying thymic rearrangement abnormalities. Shorter templates might have been favored by PCR, but patient and control samples were amplified and corrected together, so both groups would have been affected equally by any skew. The naive, central memory and regulatory TCRB repertoires appeared to resemble one another more closely among patients than among healthy donors. Because cDNA was sequenced instead of genomic DNA, highly expressing activated cells could be over-represented, though the groups showed no difference in activation or CD3 levels.

The High Capacity cDNA Reverse Transcription Kit was used to reverse transcribe all of the isolated RNA, meaning that expressed TCRB transcripts were what got sequenced. Naive, central memory and regulatory T cell samples underwent deep immunoSEQ sequencing, averaging approximately 3.5 million total reads per sample. After sorted cells were lysed in RLT buffer, RNA was extracted with DNase-treated RNeasy Micro or Mini kits, with the choice depending on cell number. Each cell subset was processed on its own to prevent cross-contamination, while patient and healthy donor samples were processed together. Using the immunoSEQ multiplex PCR, TCRB sequences were amplified from cDNA into 87-bp fragments spanning the CDR3 region. The amplicons were sequenced using the Illumina HiSeq platform. On the authors' methods: Synthetic template baselines were used to correct PCR bias computationally, reads within Hamming distance 2 were collapsed together, and singletons that could not be merged were discarded. Reads were aligned against IMGT to assign V, D and J genes, CDR3 length and insertions or deletions at six rearrangement sites. Clonotype counts were normalized to sorted cell number within each subset before computing true diversity and Gini coefficients with the tcR R package. Repertoire sharing was quantified using the overlap coefficient calculated on TCRB nucleotide sequences. Entries here come from immuneACCESS through TCRdb and include only in-frame sequences with V and J called. Some clones fail to appear in such tables; in the studies checked, an unresolved V gene covers under half of the shortfall, and the cause of the remainder is unknown. For V, J and clone size, that table is used; D and trimming come from the DNA. Across this sample there are 130,000 to 150,000 clones, with about 7.1% seen only once. The top ten hold approximately 1.4% of the sample.

This clone was detected many times. It lacks a known antigen. No base quality values were provided; no much bigger clone lies one nucleotide off. From each donor, a single peripheral blood sample of about 120 mL on average was drawn into heparinised tubes. Naive, central memory, regulatory and stem cell-like memory CD4+ T cells were sorted on a BD FACSAria II using a panel including CD45RO, CCR7, CD25, CD127, CD95 and CD27. Every sorted population had a purity above 95%. PBMCs were isolated right away by Lymphoprep density gradient centrifugation and were stained directly, without culture. Samples were stained and sorted in pairs, with one healthy donor and one patient per experiment, so that batch effects were minimized. Including the terminal cysteine and phenylalanine, the CDR3 comprises 12 residues. Only the CDR3 region is kept as DNA, spanning 36 bases read in frame from base 1. V is reduced by 0 bases and J by 4 bases, leaving a spacing of 4 bases between them. The germline V gene (reference sequence) yields LNHNV for CDR1 and YYDKDF for CDR2.

This sequence uses TRBV15 and TRBJ2-7, with no D gene named confidently. This clonotype was sampled from a woman aged 25 to 45 in good health. The sequenced sample consisted of central memory CD4+ T cells from blood. CDR3 sequence: CATSRDGYEQYF. The sequenced DNA: TGTGCCACCAGCAGAGACGGGTACGAGCAGTACTTC.